This record looks at one T cell receptor beta chain sequence and its context. Profiling relied on immunoSEQ multiplex PCR, and the TCRdb table lists in-frame clones only, not all of them. This table has tens of thousands of clones, roughly 76% appearing once. The trim removed 7 bases at V and 6 bases at J, leaving 5 bases unmatched. The CDR3 length is 12 residues. Germline lookup yields CDR1 MDHEN and CDR2 SYDVKM. This sample is drawn from a study of memory CD4+ T cells and cytomegalovirus serostatus. Single viable CD3+CD4+CD8-CD45RO+ cells were sorted as the memory CD4+ T cells. This TCR was sampled from an adult in good health and CMV-seropositive. The chain has TRBV28 and TRBJ2-7, with 8 bases aligning to TRBD2. The sequencing input was memory CD4+ T cells from blood. CDR3 region: CASTTGGGEQYF. In DNA form, the CDR3 reads TGTGCCAGCACAACGGGGGGGGGCGAGCAGTACTTC.